The 29 T cell receptor beta chains reported below all come from one sample, sequenced in a study of Ad26.COV2.S vaccination and SARS-CoV-2 variants. The assay was immunoSEQ multiplex PCR, and TCRdb's table has in-frame clones only and misses some. Of over 130,000 clones detected, just over 85% appear once; the ten largest clones hold 5%. This specimen consisted of peripheral blood, obtained after recovery from COVID-19. The receptors come from a human donor who had recovered from COVID-19.

The V and J genes are TRBV6-5 and TRBJ1-5; no definite D call. Germline V lookup: CDR1 MNHEY, CDR2 SVGAGI. The CDR3 loop spans 13 amino acids. With 3 bases removed from V and 4 bases from J, the gap between germline ends came to 7 bases. The DNA for the CDR3 is TGTGCCAGCAGTTATGTGTCAAATCAGCCCCAGCATTTT. This gives the protein CASSYVSNQPQHF.

The chain is built from TRBV19 and TRBJ2-7; 8 nucleotides align to TRBD1. Germline-derived CDR1 and CDR2 are LNHDA and SQIVND (reference sequence). The CDR3 length is 13 residues. Trimming at V came to 8 bases and at J to 5 bases, leaving 8 bases not matched to a gene. The CDR3 DNA is TGTGCCAGTGGTGCAGGGGGCGTCAACGAGCAGTACTTC. Protein sequence: CASGAGGVNEQYF. The variable domain in full, with the rest retrieved from reference TRBV19 and TRBJ2-7, is DGGITQSPKYLFRKEGQNVTLSCEQNLNHDAMYWYRQDPGQGLRLIYYSQIVNDFQKGDIAEGYSVSREKKESFPLTVTSAQKNPTAFYLCASGAGGVNEQYFGPGTRLTVT.

This clone was seen only once. V usage is TRBV7-9 and J usage is TRBJ2-7; D is possibly TRBD2 (6 bases). Germline V gene data show CDR1 as SEHNR and CDR2 as FQNEAQ (reference sequence). The CDR3 covers 14 residues. V lost 5 bases and J lost 6, with 17 bases in between. Written as DNA, the CDR3 is TGTGCCAGCAGCCGTCCGCCCCGGGGGAGCGAGCAGTACTTC. It encodes CASSRPPRGSEQYF.

The chain has TRBV28 and TRBJ1-1; 11 bases match TRBD1. V was clipped by 6 bases and J by 5 bases; unmatched bases: 11. Germline values: CDR1 MDHEN, CDR2 SYDVKM. The CDR3 covers 16 residues. The CDR3 nucleotides are TGTGCCAGCAGCCAAGTCCCAGGGACAGGGGGTACTGAAGCTTTCTTT. Its protein is CASSQVPGTGGTEAFF.

This sequence joins TRBV18 and TRBJ1-2, with unresolved D. The germline V gene encodes CDR1 KGHSH and CDR2 LQKENI. The CDR3 runs 14 residues. V dropped 3 bases and J dropped 5 bases, with 13 bases sitting between them. The CDR3 nucleotides are TGTGCCAGCTCACCCAACACGGAACAATATGGCTACACCTTC. Translating gives CASSPNTEQYGYTF.

The chain links TRBV21-1 to TRBJ2-7; whether TRBD1, the table's D call, matches the DNA was not checked. TRBV21-1 is listed as a pseudogene. The CDR3 sequence is 12 residues long. The CDR3 region is CASSQTGEEQYF. CDR3 nucleotide sequence: TGTGCCAGCAGCCAAACAGGGGAAGAGCAGTACTTC.

The chain is built from TRBV5-4 and TRBJ2-5; 8 positions match TRBD1. The germline V gene has CDR1 SGHNT and CDR2 YYREEE (reference sequence). The CDR3 has 14 residues. J was trimmed by 2 bases and V by 3 bases; bases with no gene match: 3. The CDR3, as DNA: TGTGCCAGCAGCTCGGACAGGGTTCAAGAGACCCAGTACTTC. It translates to CASSSDRVQETQYF.

V and J are TRBV9 and TRBJ2-7, with 8 bases lining up with TRBD1. This CDR3 comprises 14 residues. The J segment lost 5 bases and the V segment lost 3 bases, leaving 7 bases of the junction unmatched. Germline CDR1 SGDLS, CDR2 YYNGEE. The CDR3 coding sequence is TGTGCCAGCAGCGATGGGACAGGCATAGACGAGCAGTACTTC. Translated: CASSDGTGIDEQYF.

The chain carries TRBV7-8 and TRBJ1-2, with TRBD1 as a possible D gene (5 bases). The CDR3 runs to 18 residues. Germline V gene lookup returns CDR1 SGHVS and CDR2 FQNEAQ. The V gene lost 5 bases and the J gene lost 0 bases, with 22 bases spanning the gap. In DNA form, the CDR3 reads TGTGCCAGCAGCCCTGGGCCCGGGCAACAAGGGGCTAACTATGGCTACACCTTC. Its translation: CASSPGPGQQGANYGYTF.

The chain links TRBV3-1 (or the pseudogene TRBV3-2) to TRBJ2-5; a possible D gene is TRBD1 (5 bases). The V gene lost 3 bases and the J gene lost 4 bases, with 12 bases spanning the gap. Germline CDR1 LGHDT, CDR2 YNNKEL (reference sequence). The CDR3 is 14 amino acids. CDR3 DNA sequence: TGTGCCAGCAGCCACCGTGGGGCAGGAGAGACCCAGTACTTC. This encodes CASSHRGAGETQYF.

V is TRBV2 and J is TRBJ1-2; D uncertain. The germline CDR1 and CDR2 sequences are SNHLY and FYNNEI. V was cut by 2 bases and J by 4 bases, with 5 bases left in between. This CDR3 comprises 12 residues. CDR3 residues: CASSEQVYGYTF. For the CDR3, the DNA is TGTGCCAGCAGTGAACAGGTCTATGGCTACACCTTC.

This clone was recorded only once. The chain recombines TRBV12-5 with TRBJ1-2; 10 nucleotides match TRBD1. This CDR3 has 17 amino acids. Germline CDR1 LGHNT, CDR2 FRNRAP. V lost 1 base to trimming and J lost 7 bases; unmatched junction nucleotides: 12. The CDR3 here is CASGLDRQGATTFGYTF. CDR3 bases: TGTGCTAGTGGTTTGGACAGACAGGGGGCAACTACATTTGGCTACACCTTC. Variable domain in full (rest from reference TRBV12-5 and TRBJ1-2): DARVTQTPRHKVTEMGQEVTMRCQPILGHNTVFWYRQTMMQGLELLAYFRNRAPLDDSGMPKDRFSAEMPDATLATLKIQPSEPRDSAVYFCASGLDRQGATTFGYTFGSGTRLTVV.

This clone was recorded only once. The J gene is TRBJ2-7, the V gene TRBV18; tentatively, D is TRBD1 (6 bases). V was shortened by 3 bases and J by 4 bases, with 13 bases between the two germline ends. The CDR3 runs to 14 residues. CDR1 is KGHSH, CDR2 LQKENI, per germline. The CDR3 bases are TGTGCCAGCTCACCTAACAGGGTAGGGTACGAGCAGTACTTC. Its translation: CASSPNRVGYEQYF.

V gene TRBV3-1 (or the pseudogene TRBV3-2) combines with J gene TRBJ1-1; perhaps TRBD1 as D (6 bases). The CDR3 has 16 residues. The V gene lost 0 bases and the J gene lost 0 bases, with 11 bases spanning the gap. CDR1 and CDR2 from the germline V gene are LGHDT and YNNKEL (reference sequence). The CDR3 sequence: CASSQDLGAVNTEAFF. In DNA, the CDR3 is TGTGCCAGCAGCCAAGATTTGGGGGCAGTGAACACTGAAGCTTTCTTT.

The CDR3 DNA sequence: TGTGCCAGCAGTTTCCCCCCGGACAGACAAGAGACCCAGTACTTC. This codes for CASSFPPDRQETQYF. The genes are TRBV28 and TRBJ2-5; weak D call: TRBD1 (6 bases). This CDR3 spans 15 amino acids. Deletions cut 3 bases from V and 2 bases from J, with 13 bases between. Germline assignment: CDR1 MDHEN and CDR2 SYDVKM.

The chain couples TRBV6-2 or TRBV6-3 to TRBJ2-5; unclear D gene. V was clipped by 2 bases and J by 7 bases, with 11 bases between them. Germline V gene lookup returns CDR1 MNHEY and CDR2 SVGEGT. This CDR3 is built from 13 residues. The CDR3 reads CASSYPPGRTQYF. CDR3 nucleotide sequence: TGTGCCAGCAGTTACCCCCCTGGGCGGACCCAGTACTTC.

The CDR3, as DNA: TGCAGCGTTCGGACAGATGAGCAGTTCTTC. This encodes CSVRTDEQFF. The chain carries TRBV29-1 and TRBJ2-1, with a tentative D call TRBD1 (6 bases). V was trimmed by 5 bases and J by 8 bases, leaving 7 bases between them. This CDR3 is built from 10 residues. Germline V gives CDR1 SQVTM, CDR2 ANQGSEA.

The rearrangement links TRBV5-4 to TRBJ1-5; TRBD1 is a possible D gene (6 bases). Germline lookup yields CDR1 SGHNT and CDR2 YYREEE (reference sequence). This CDR3 spans 15 amino acids. The V gene lost 4 bases and the J gene lost 0 bases, with 11 bases spanning the gap. CDR3 sequence reads: CASSADSYSNQPQHF. The DNA of the CDR3 is TGTGCCAGCAGCGCGGACAGTTATAGCAATCAGCCCCAGCATTTT.

The rearrangement joins TRBV27 to TRBJ1-6; no clear D gene. Per germline, CDR1 MNHEY and CDR2 SMNVEV (reference sequence). V lost 6 bases and J 5 bases, leaving 23 bases between the germline ends. This CDR3 is built from 18 residues. The CDR3 here is CASRPTPRGLGDNSPLHF. The CDR3 coding sequence is TGTGCCAGCAGGCCCACTCCCCGGGGATTAGGCGATAATTCACCCCTCCACTTT.

V and J are TRBV7-2 and TRBJ1-3; 7 bases fit TRBD1. This CDR3 has 16 residues. The J segment lost 0 bases and the V segment lost 0 bases, leaving 2 bases of the junction unmatched. Per germline, CDR1 SGHTA and CDR2 FQGNSA. The CDR3 here is CASSLAGQSSGNTIYF. The CDR3 nucleotides read TGTGCCAGCAGCTTAGCGGGACAGAGCTCTGGAAACACCATATATTTT.

The chain joins TRBV18 to TRBJ2-2; 7 bases map to TRBD1. With 3 bases clipped from V and 2 bases from J, the junction kept 9 bases outside the gene matches. The germline V gene has CDR1 KGHSH and CDR2 LQKENI. This CDR3 spans 17 amino acids. CDR3 bases: TGTGCCAGCTCACCTTATTTTGGGACAGATAACACCGGGGAGCTGTTTTTT. This gives the protein CASSPYFGTDNTGELFF.

V gene TRBV7-2 combines with J gene TRBJ1-1; D is possibly TRBD1 (5 bases). Germline CDR1 and CDR2: SGHTA and FQGNSA. V dropped 5 bases and J dropped 6 bases, with 16 bases sitting between them. The CDR3 has 14 residues. CDR3 nucleotides: TGTGCCAGCAGCCTGGGTCCGGGAGGGGCTGAAGCTTTCTTT. Residues: CASSLGPGGAEAFF.

The chain employs TRBV4-3 and TRBJ2-5; D might be TRBD1 or TRBD2, each matching 5 bases. This CDR3 has 15 residues. The germline V gene has CDR1 LGHNA and CDR2 YSLEER. The V end was cut by 0 bases, the J end by 4 bases, with 12 bases between. The CDR3 bases are TGCGCCAGCAGCCAAGACGGGGCTAAGGGAGAGACCCAGTACTTC. This gives the protein CASSQDGAKGETQYF.

The chain carries TRBV19 and TRBJ2-1, with 9 nucleotides matching TRBD2. Per the germline V gene, CDR1 is LNHDA and CDR2 is SQIVND (reference sequence). The CDR3 covers 17 residues. The junction had 17 bases not matched to a gene; V was cut back by 5 bases and J by 9 bases. DNA for the CDR3: TGTGCCAGTAGTGCCCATCGAGCGGGGGGCCCGAGGAGTGAGCAGTTCTTC. It specifies CASSAHRAGGPRSEQFF.

The rearrangement joins TRBV7-2 to TRBJ2-5; D possibly uses TRBD1 or TRBD2 (5 bases each). V was cut by 5 bases and J by 5 bases, with 18 bases left in between. Germline lookup yields CDR1 SGHTA and CDR2 FQGNSA. CDR3 size: 15 residues. As DNA, the CDR3 is TGTGCCAGCAGCCTCCGGGACCCAGTGCCGGAGACCCAGTACTTC. Protein sequence: CASSLRDPVPETQYF.

The V gene is TRBV7-9, the J gene TRBJ2-6, with D perhaps matching TRBD1 (5 bases). Trimming cost V 3 bases and J 0 bases, with 9 bases left between them. This CDR3 comprises 16 residues. CDR1 and CDR2 (germline): SEHNR, FQNEAQ (reference sequence). This CDR3 reads CASSFQGTSGANVLTF. CDR3 DNA sequence: TGTGCCAGCAGCTTCCAGGGTACCTCTGGGGCCAACGTCCTGACTTTC. Full variable domain (remainder filled in from reference TRBV7-9 and TRBJ2-6): DTGVSQNPRHKITKRGQNVTFRCDPISEHNRLYWYRQTLGQGPEFLTYFQNEAQLEKSRLLSDRFSAERPKGSFSTLEIQRTEQGDSAMYLCASSFQGTSGANVLTFGAGSRLTVL.

The rearrangement joins TRBV28 to TRBJ1-1; D remains unclear. The CDR3 has 12 residues. V lost 2 bases and J 6 bases, leaving 7 bases between the germline ends. CDR1 and CDR2 (germline): MDHEN, SYDVKM. CDR3 nucleotides: TGTGCCAGCAGTTTACAGTTTTCTGAAGCTTTCTTT. As protein: CASSLQFSEAFF.

The J gene is TRBJ2-2, the V gene TRBV7-2; D remains unclear. V lost 1 base, J lost 5 bases, and 8 bases lay in between. This CDR3 has 14 residues. Germline values: CDR1 SGHTA, CDR2 FQGNSA. CDR3 bases: TGTGCCAGCAGCTTAGTTTGGGATACCGGGGAGCTGTTTTTT. Its protein product is CASSLVWDTGELFF.

This chain connects TRBV5-4 to TRBJ1-2; D gene ambiguous. The V and J ends lost 4 bases and 4 bases respectively, with 11 bases between them. The CDR3 is 13 residues long. Germline lookup yields CDR1 SGHNT and CDR2 YYREEE (reference sequence). CDR3 amino acids: CASSAITSYGYTF. The CDR3, as DNA: TGTGCCAGCAGCGCAATAACCTCCTATGGCTACACCTTC.